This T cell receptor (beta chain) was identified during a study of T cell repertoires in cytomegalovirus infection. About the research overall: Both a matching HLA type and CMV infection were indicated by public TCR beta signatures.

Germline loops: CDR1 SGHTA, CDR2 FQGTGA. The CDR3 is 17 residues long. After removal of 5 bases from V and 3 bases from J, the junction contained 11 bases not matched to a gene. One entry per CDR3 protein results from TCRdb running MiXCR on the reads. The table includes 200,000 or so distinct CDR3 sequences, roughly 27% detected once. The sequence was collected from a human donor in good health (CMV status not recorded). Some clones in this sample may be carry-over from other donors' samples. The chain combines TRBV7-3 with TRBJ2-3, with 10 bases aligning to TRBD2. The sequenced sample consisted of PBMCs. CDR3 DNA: TGTGCCAGCAGCCCCGAGGGGGCTAGCGGGGGAACAGATACGCAGTATTTT. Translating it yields CASSPEGASGGTDTQYF.